Listed below are T cell receptor beta chains from one sample, sequenced in a study of shared clonotypes between healthy human individuals. The data were produced by immunoSEQ multiplex PCR, yet TCRdb's version contains in-frame clones alone and is incomplete. This table has some 2 million clones, approximately 95% appearing once. What was sequenced was naive CD8+ T cells sorted from blood. Receptor source: a man aged 18 to 29 in good health. Each CDR3 is given with its conserved first and last residue.

TRBV7-2	15	TRBJ2-7	CASSLTTSGWYEQYF
TRBV27	14	TRBJ1-2	CASSFTGGGDGYTF
TRBV10-3	14	TRBJ2-7	CAISESGLAYEQYF
TRBV18	14	TRBJ2-7	CASSPEGSSYEQYF
TRBV6-5	13	TRBJ1-2	CASRHREYNGYTF
TRBV5-1	18	TRBJ2-1	CASSPTGTSGGLYNEQFF
TRBV7-2	14	TRBJ2-1	CASSLVPNRNEQFF
TRBV7-9	14	TRBJ2-5	CASSSQGLVETQYF
TRBV6-5	15	TRBJ1-2	CASSTAGGFAYGYTF
TRBV27	16	TRBJ1-1	CASSLLARVAPPEAFF
TRBV6-5	15	TRBJ2-5	CASSYGGTEKETQYF
TRBV25-1	14	TRBJ2-2	CASSESQDTGELFF
TRBV5-5	14	TRBJ2-7	CASSLATGGYEQYF
TRBV7-8	15	TRBJ1-4	CASSQLQIYNEKLFF
TRBV9	15	TRBJ2-1	CASSGPSSYYNEQFF
TRBV4-1	14	TRBJ1-5	CASSPGQLNQPQHF
TRBV7-9	17	TRBJ2-7	CASSPSQGGATSYEQYF
TRBV7-9	13	TRBJ1-1	CASSLYLGGEAFF
TRBV6-4	14	TRBJ2-2	CASSWTGEDGELFF
TRBV27	14	TRBJ2-7	CASSYLGNSYEQYF
TRBV7-6	13	TRBJ1-1	CASSNQGGTEAFF
TRBV5-1	14	TRBJ2-7	CASSSRDGSYEQYF
TRBV27	13	TRBJ2-5	CASRSDRTETQYF
TRBV5-1	17	TRBJ2-3	CASHRDRGVGATDTQYF
TRBV6-1	15	TRBJ1-3	CASSGSMLSGNTIYF
TRBV29-1	14	TRBJ1-3	CSVEDLRAGPTIYF
TRBV29-1	14	TRBJ2-1	CSVEATGGGNEQFF
TRBV5-4	16	TRBJ2-6	CASSLGDASGANVLTF
TRBV29-1	14	TRBJ2-5	CSARTSGYQETQYF
TRBV27	13	TRBJ2-1	CASSSPLENEQFF
TRBV7-9	13	TRBJ2-1	CASSYGARNEQFF
TRBV7-2	13	TRBJ2-7	CASSPDWLYEQYF
TRBV7-6	16	TRBJ2-2	CASSLAGEVYTGELFF
TRBV11-2	13	TRBJ2-7	CASSYWDSYEQYF
TRBV12-5	16	TRBJ2-1	CASGLVPSPLHNEQFF
TRBV6-1	16	TRBJ1-4	CASSAYWGTSEEKLFF
TRBV19	14	TRBJ1-4	CASSGVGRDEKLFF
TRBV4-1	16	TRBJ2-7	CASSQDSFLASYEQYF
TRBV20-1	11	TRBJ1-2	CSARDDYGYTF
TRBV9	13	TRBJ2-3	CASSPPLTDTQYF
TRBV28	17	TRBJ2-3	CASSTFWAFPSTDTQYF
TRBV7-9	14	TRBJ2-2	CASSLLIPTGELFF
TRBV13	17	TRBJ2-7	CASSLGQVGGRSYEQYF
TRBV5-1	14	TRBJ1-2	CASSLGGTDYGYTF
TRBV27	14	TRBJ2-7	CASSPQVFSYEQYF
TRBV28	15	TRBJ1-1	CASSLQGAMNTEAFF